This TCR beta chain was sequenced during a study of T cell responses to AZD1222 COVID-19 vaccine. Overall study results and limits: Elevations in Spike-specific TCR breadth and depth followed administration of two AZD1222 doses. Clonal diversity was possibly underestimated, and white British individuals and females predominated among donors. No repertoire was sampled before or during the peak T cell response, only after it. Among AZD1222 vaccinees, only five to seven were seropositive at baseline.

About this clone: Its antigen remains unidentified.

Clones were read by immunoSEQ multiplex PCR, and TCRdb kept only the in-frame ones, dropping some. The top ten hold 6.5% to 8% of the sample, which has about 130,000 clones, just under 95% seen once. Trimming removed 7 bases from V and 6 bases from J, with 12 bases in between. Germline loops: CDR1 SQVTM, CDR2 ANQGSEA. The CDR3 covers 11 residues. Sequencing used peripheral blood, obtained 28 days after the second AZD1222 dose. This TCR was sampled from an adult who received the AZD1222 COVID-19 vaccine. J is TRBJ1-2 and V is TRBV29-1; a weak D match, TRBD1 (5 bases). CDR3 amino acids: CSAMGGHGYTF. CDR3 bases: TGCAGCGCCATGGGGGGTCATGGCTACACCTTC.